This T cell receptor (beta chain) stems from a study of identical twins. At least ten counts were recorded for this clonotype. From the 5' RACE reads, TCRdb called clonotypes with MiXCR, one entry per CDR3 protein. The repertoire holds about 240,000 distinct CDR3 sequences, roughly 12% seen once, with about 3.9% in the top ten. The CDR3 contains 14 residues. The germline V gene encodes CDR1 SGDLS and CDR2 YYNGEE. Trimming took off 5 bases at V and 6 bases at J, with 17 bases between the two ends. The sample was also reused in another study, on yellow fever vaccine responses in identical twins.

The TCR sequence derives from a woman under 30 in good health. The chain is built from TRBV9 and TRBJ1-1; D gene uncertain. The sample consisted of memory (CD45RO+) T cells sorted from blood. DNA of the CDR3: TGTGCCAGCAGTCCTCAAGCTATGCGAGCTGAAGCTTTCTTT. This translates into CASSPQAMRAEAFF.